These 9 T cell receptor beta chains originate from one sample sequenced in a study of blood T cell repertoires in COVID-19. TCRdb's copy holds only in-frame clones and misses some; the assay was immunoSEQ multiplex PCR. The table records approximately 72,000 clones, almost 85% of them present only once. Source material: peripheral blood. The receptors stem from a man in his forties or fifties with acute or convalescent COVID-19.

The chain employs TRBV12-3 or TRBV12-4 and TRBJ2-5; D unresolved. The germline V and J ends were trimmed by 6 bases and 1 base, with 3 bases remaining between them. The CDR3 totals 11 residues. The DNA of the CDR3 is TGTGCCAGCAGCCTCCAAGAGACCCAGTACTTC. Translated: CASSLQETQYF.

CDR3 amino acids: CASRYEGAAEAFF. CDR3 DNA sequence: TGTGCCAGCAGATATGAGGGGGCAGCTGAAGCTTTCTTT. The chain combines TRBV3-1 (or the pseudogene TRBV3-2) with TRBJ1-1, with TRBD1 identical over 7 bases. The length of the CDR3 is 13 residues. J lost 6 bases, V lost 6 bases, and 7 bases had no gene match. Germline V gene sequence: CDR1 LGHDT, CDR2 YNNKEL (reference sequence).

This chain joins TRBV6-5 and TRBJ2-5; 7 bases agree with TRBD1. The germline V gene encodes CDR1 MNHEY and CDR2 SVGAGI. V dropped 4 bases and J dropped 3; count of bases not matched to a gene: 5. This CDR3 spans 14 amino acids. The DNA of the CDR3 is TGTGCCAGCAGTTTCACCGGGACAGAAGAGACCCAGTACTTC. Residues: CASSFTGTEETQYF.

The rearrangement joins TRBV29-1 to TRBJ2-5; 10 nucleotides align to TRBD1. This CDR3 spans 13 amino acids. After removal of 6 bases from V and 5 bases from J, the junction contained 6 bases not matched to a gene. The germline V gene has CDR1 SQVTM and CDR2 ANQGSEA. The CDR3 loop is CSVTGTGDETQYF. In DNA form, the CDR3 reads TGCAGCGTCACCGGGACAGGGGATGAGACCCAGTACTTC.

As DNA, the CDR3 is TGTGCCAGCACGCCGGGTAGCGACAGCACAGATACGCAGTATTTT. Protein product: CASTPGSDSTDTQYF. This chain uses TRBV2 with TRBJ2-3; TRBD2 is a possible D gene (5 bases). In germline, CDR1 is SNHLY, CDR2 FYNNEI. Trimming pared 7 bases from V and 0 bases from J, leaving 14 bases between. CDR3 length: 15 amino acids.

The chain employs TRBV11-2 and TRBJ1-1; D is perhaps TRBD1 (5 bases). V dropped 0 bases and J dropped 0 bases, with 8 bases sitting between them. Germline-derived CDR1 and CDR2 are SGHAT and FQNNGV. The CDR3 is made up of 15 amino acids. The CDR3 DNA reads as TGTGCCAGCAGCTTAGATCGGGGGATGAACACTGAAGCTTTCTTT. The encoded protein is CASSLDRGMNTEAFF.

The genes are TRBV5-4 and TRBJ1-1; the match to TRBD1 covers 7 bases. This CDR3 spans 18 amino acids. V shed 0 bases, J shed 0 bases, and the junction held 11 bases outside the gene matches. Germline V gives CDR1 SGHNT, CDR2 YYREEE (reference sequence). The CDR3 DNA reads TGTGCCAGCAGCTTGGGGGGGGACAGTGCTCGAATGAACACTGAAGCTTTCTTT. Translation: CASSLGGDSARMNTEAFF. Using reference TRBV5-4 and TRBJ1-1 for the parts outside the CDR3, the full variable domain is ETGVTQSPTHLIKTRGQQVTLRCSSQSGHNTVSWYQQALGQGPQFIFQYYREEENGRGNFPPRFSGLQFPNYSSELNVNALELDDSALYLCASSLGGDSARMNTEAFFGQGTRLTVV.

J is TRBJ2-7 and V is TRBV5-6; D gene ambiguous. Germline V gene lookup returns CDR1 SGHDT and CDR2 YYEEEE. Deletions cut 2 bases from V and 1 base from J, with 7 bases between. The CDR3 covers 13 residues. CDR3 DNA sequence: TGTGCCAGCAGCTTCGCGGATTCCTACGAGCAGTACTTC. Its translation is CASSFADSYEQYF.

V usage is TRBV11-2 and J usage is TRBJ2-2; D might be TRBD1 (6 bases). Trimming left V 5 bases short and J 4 bases short, with 17 bases between. Germline V gene lookup returns CDR1 SGHAT and CDR2 FQNNGV. This CDR3 spans 16 amino acids. The CDR3 sequence: CASSHEQGRGTGELFF. DNA for the CDR3: TGTGCCAGCAGCCATGAACAGGGACGGGGCACCGGGGAGCTGTTTTTT.